This section outlines one T cell receptor (beta chain) sequence together with its context. Clones were read by immunoSEQ multiplex PCR, and TCRdb kept only the in-frame ones, dropping some. Of 42,000 or so clones in the sample, 94% were seen once. The data originate from a study of T cell changes during pregnancy in multiple sclerosis. Deletions cut 4 bases from V and 2 bases from J, with 11 bases between. Germline loops: CDR1 ENHRY, CDR2 SYGVKD. CDR3 length: 14 amino acids. The sample consisted of CD4+ T cells from peripheral blood mononuclear cells, taken after pregnancy. The receptor's source is a female donor with multiple sclerosis, enrolled in a pregnancy study. The rearrangement links TRBV10-3 to TRBJ1-2; the D is unclear. The DNA for the CDR3 is TGTGCCATCAGTGGGGCCAAGGCCAACTATGGCTACACCTTC. It specifies CAISGAKANYGYTF.